This T cell receptor (beta chain) was captured by sequencing in a study of T cell responses to AZD1222 COVID-19 vaccine. The table came from immunoSEQ multiplex PCR; TCRdb's copy has only in-frame clones and leaves some out. The repertoire holds about 140,000 clones, with 92% as singletons. The CDR3 is 15 amino acids. The germline V and J ends were trimmed by 0 bases and 0 bases, with 10 bases remaining between them. Germline values: CDR1 SGHRS, CDR2 YFSETQ. Here the sequenced sample was peripheral blood, taken 28 days after the second AZD1222 dose. The gene calls are TRBV5-1 and TRBJ2-7; a possible D gene is TRBD1 (6 bases). The receptor was derived from an adult who received the AZD1222 COVID-19 vaccine. CDR3 bases: TGCGCCAGCAGCTTGGGACAGGAGACCTCCTACGAGCAGTACTTC. Its translation: CASSLGQETSYEQYF.